Presented here are 10 T cell receptor beta chains from one specimen sequenced in a study of cytomegalovirus exposure and HLA in healthy donors. Primers for the PCR totalled 60 Vbeta and 13 Jbeta. Assay: immunoSEQ multiplex PCR; the TCRdb copy retains only in-frame clones and omits some. Among around 200,000 clones listed, around two thirds were seen once. The sample consisted of PBMCs. These receptors were collected from a man aged 35-49 years in good health and CMV-seronegative.

The chain uses TRBV23-1 and TRBJ1-3; D perhaps matches TRBD1 (5 bases). TRBV23-1 is an ORF for which the function is uncertain. The ends were cut back, 4 bases at V and 3 bases at J, with 16 bases in the middle. CDR3 length equals 16 residues. The CDR3 region is CASSPRDGGVGNTIYF. The CDR3 DNA sequence: TGCGCCAGCAGTCCTCGAGACGGGGGTGTTGGAAACACCATATATTTT.

The chain is built from TRBV19 and TRBJ2-7; the match to TRBD1 covers 9 bases. Per germline, CDR1 LNHDA and CDR2 SQIVND (reference sequence). The junction had 7 bases not matched to a gene; V was cut back by 4 bases and J by 0 bases. The CDR3 sequence is 16 residues long. The CDR3 loop is CASSTTGGLSSYEQYF. Here the CDR3 DNA reads TGTGCCAGTAGTACCACAGGGGGCTTATCCTCCTACGAGCAGTACTTC.

V and J are TRBV20-1 and TRBJ1-1; the D is unclear. The CDR3 is made up of 11 amino acids. CDR1 is DFQATT and CDR2 is SNEGSKA in the germline V gene (reference sequence). Trimming shortened V by 0 bases and J by 6 bases, and 5 bases separated the two germline ends. This CDR3 reads CSARDLAEAFF. Written as DNA, the CDR3 is TGCAGTGCTAGAGATCTTGCTGAAGCTTTCTTT.

This clone was seen a handful of times. One end of the junction does not line up with germline, which may come from a read error. The chain uses TRBV7-7 and TRBJ2-4; the D call may be TRBD1 or TRBD2 (5 bases each). The germline V gene has CDR1 SSHAT and CDR2 FNYEAQ (reference sequence). CDR3 length: 16 residues. The CDR3 is CASSLGARGFKNIQYF. In DNA, the CDR3 is TGTGCTAGCAGCCTAGGGGCTCGAGGGTTCAAAAACATTCAGTACTTC.

This chain's CDR3 is CASSLDTGDYGYTF. CDR3 bases: TGTGCCAGCAGCTTAGACACAGGGGACTATGGCTACACCTTC. This rearrangement joins TRBV7-2 to TRBJ1-2; TRBD1 aligns across 7 bases. Looked up from germline, CDR1 is SGHTA and CDR2 is FQGNSA. Germline trimming cut 1 base from V and 3 bases from J; bases unmatched to any gene: 2. This CDR3 has 14 amino acids.

This rearrangement joins TRBV4-1 to TRBJ2-3; TRBD2 agrees at 13 bases. From germline, CDR1 is MGHRA and CDR2 YSYEKL. With V trimmed by 3 bases and J by 4 bases, 10 bases remained unmatched. The CDR3 totals 18 residues. The CDR3 protein is CASSHPGLAGRFPDTQYF. CDR3 coding DNA: TGCGCCAGCAGCCATCCGGGACTAGCGGGAAGGTTCCCAGATACGCAGTATTTT.

The CDR3 loop reads CASSAQGGWGQETQYF. CDR3 nucleotide sequence: TGTGCCAGCAGTGCCCAAGGGGGCTGGGGGCAAGAGACCCAGTACTTC. The rearrangement joins TRBV6-1 to TRBJ2-5; 7 bases map to TRBD1. Unmatched junction bases numbered 10, after V lost 4 bases and J lost 2 bases. Per germline, CDR1 MNHNS and CDR2 SASEGT. The CDR3 runs 16 residues.

The chain has TRBV5-1 and TRBJ2-7; D unclear. The ends were cut back, 1 base at V and 6 bases at J, with 14 bases in the middle. Germline V gene data show CDR1 as SGHRS and CDR2 as YFSETQ. The CDR3 sequence is 14 residues long. The CDR3 loop is CASSLSPGVVEQYF. CDR3 sequence (DNA): TGCGCCAGCAGCTTGTCGCCGGGTGTGGTCGAGCAGTACTTC.

The CDR3 protein is CASSKEKVSWTSGYEQYF. CDR3 DNA: TGTGCCAGCAGCAAAGAAAAAGTCTCCTGGACTAGCGGCTACGAGCAGTACTTC. This chain joins TRBV21-1 and TRBJ2-7; the DNA was not compared with TRBD2, the D call given in the table. TRBV21-1 is reported as a pseudogene. CDR3 length: 18 amino acids.

This clone was counted a few times. The gene calls are TRBV6-1 and TRBJ2-1; 14 bases agree with TRBD2. Germline CDR1 MNHNS, CDR2 SASEGT. V shed 6 bases and J 7 bases; nucleotides not matched to a gene: 17. CDR3 length: 19 amino acids. The CDR3 sequence: CASRETGTSGRASINEQFF. CDR3 bases: TGTGCCAGCAGAGAAACCGGGACTAGCGGGAGAGCATCTATTAATGAGCAGTTCTTC.